A single sample is the source of the 12 T cell receptor beta chains below, sequenced in a study of beta chain features in type 1 diabetes. All of the isolated RNA was reverse transcribed, so expressed TCRB transcripts were sequenced. The table came from immunoSEQ multiplex PCR; TCRdb's copy has only in-frame clones and leaves some out. The sample contains 450,000 to 550,000 clones, 30% of which appear only once. The specimen sequenced was naive CD4+ T cells from blood. The receptors here all came from a man in his late teens or twenties in good health.

This clone was seen a handful of times. The V gene is TRBV29-1, the J gene TRBJ2-1; tentative D call: TRBD1 (5 bases). This CDR3 is 15 amino acids long. CDR1 is SQVTM, CDR2 ANQGSEA, per germline. The germline V and J ends were trimmed by 1 base and 1 base, with 11 bases remaining between them. In DNA form, the CDR3 reads TGCAGCGTTGAAGGGGGCAGGGCGTCCTACAATGAGCAGTTCTTC. Its translation: CSVEGGRASYNEQFF.

This chain uses TRBV7-9 with TRBJ2-3, with 7 nucleotides matching TRBD2. CDR3 size: 13 residues. V shed 11 bases and J 4 bases; nucleotides not matched to a gene: 9. Germline V gives CDR1 SEHNR, CDR2 FQNEAQ (reference sequence). The CDR3 loop is CAASGEYADTQYF. CDR3 nucleotide sequence: TGTGCCGCCAGCGGGGAGTATGCAGATACGCAGTATTTT.

The rearrangement links TRBV29-1 to TRBJ2-2, with 7 positions matching TRBD2. The CDR3 contains 14 residues. J lost 5 bases, V lost 4 bases, and 7 bases had no gene match. CDR1 is SQVTM, CDR2 ANQGSEA, per germline. The DNA of the CDR3 is TGCAGCGTTGCTTCAGGACTAGGAACCGGGGAGCTGTTTTTT. It translates to CSVASGLGTGELFF.

The chain joins TRBV30 to TRBJ2-3; no clear D. V shed 0 bases and J shed 2 bases, with 9 bases lying between them. The germline gives CDR1 GTSNPN, CDR2 SVGIG (reference sequence). The CDR3 sequence is 14 residues long. The CDR3 spells CAWSVSRNTDTQYF. For the CDR3, the DNA is TGTGCCTGGAGTGTGTCCAGGAACACAGATACGCAGTATTTT. The full variable domain, in which reference TRBV30 and TRBJ2-3 provide the parts outside the CDR3, is SQTIHQWPATLVQPVGSPLSLECTVEGTSNPNLYWYRQAAGRGLQLLFYSVGIGQISSEVPQNLSASRPQDRQFILSSKKLLLSDSGFYLCAWSVSRNTDTQYFGPGTRLTVL.

The rearrangement links TRBV19 to TRBJ2-1; 8 nucleotides line up with TRBD1. Unmatched junction bases numbered 10, after V lost 5 bases and J lost 7 bases. Germline CDR1 reads LNHDA; CDR2 reads SQIVND (reference sequence). The CDR3 is 15 amino acids. The CDR3 DNA reads TGTGCCAGTAGTCTCCGGGACAGGTCAGTGAATGAGCAGTTCTTC. Translated, it gives CASSLRDRSVNEQFF.

The CDR3 spells CAQYNEQFF. CDR3 bases: TGTGCCCAATACAATGAGCAGTTCTTC. The V gene is TRBV18, the J gene TRBJ2-1, with D uncertain. The CDR3 has 9 amino acids. The germline V gene encodes CDR1 KGHSH and CDR2 LQKENI. Trimming removed 11 bases at V and 4 bases at J, with 3 bases between.

V usage is TRBV27 and J usage is TRBJ2-1; D is ambiguous. Trimming left V 6 bases short and J 4 bases short, with 19 bases between. Germline V gives CDR1 MNHEY, CDR2 SMNVEV (reference sequence). The CDR3 loop spans 16 amino acids. CDR3 region: CASSLFMGRAYNEQFF. As DNA, the CDR3 is TGTGCCAGCAGCCTGTTCATGGGCCGGGCGTACAATGAGCAGTTCTTC.

This clone has a handful of counts. The genes are TRBV15 and TRBJ2-7; D is undetermined. Germline-derived CDR1 and CDR2 are LNHNV and YYDKDF (reference sequence). The CDR3 runs to 15 residues. Trimming left V 1 base short and J 2 bases short, with 12 bases between. The CDR3 nucleotides read TGTGCCACCAGCAGAGGCCGGACGATTCCCTACGAGCAGTACTTC. This codes for CATSRGRTIPYEQYF.

In its sample, this clone was seen a few times. J is TRBJ2-5 and V is TRBV11-2; no clear D. V dropped 1 base and J dropped 0 bases, with 6 bases sitting between them. Germline V gene data show CDR1 as SGHAT and CDR2 as FQNNGV. The CDR3 consists of 14 residues. CDR3 amino acids: CASSLGVYQETQYF. The CDR3 DNA reads TGTGCCAGCAGCTTAGGGGTGTACCAAGAGACCCAGTACTTC. The whole variable domain, remainder taken from reference TRBV11-2 and TRBJ2-5, is EAGVAQSPRYKIIEKRQSVAFWCNPISGHATLYWYQQILGQGPKLLIQFQNNGVVDDSQLPKDRFSAERLKGVDSTLKIQPAKLEDSAVYLCASSLGVYQETQYFGPGTRLLVL.

The chain couples TRBV28 to TRBJ2-1; possible D gene TRBD1, 6 bases. The CDR3 totals 15 residues. V was trimmed by 4 bases and J by 5 bases, leaving 15 bases between them. Germline assignment: CDR1 MDHEN and CDR2 SYDVKM. CDR3 nucleotide sequence: TGTGCCAGCAGTTCTCCGGGACACGGGAACAATGAGCAGTTCTTC. Its protein product is CASSSPGHGNNEQFF.

CDR3 amino acids: CASSIESNQPQHF. For the CDR3, the DNA is TGTGCCAGTAGTATAGAAAGCAATCAGCCCCAGCATTTT. The chain employs TRBV19 and TRBJ1-5, with no clear D. The V and J ends lost 0 bases and 1 base respectively, with 1 base between them. This CDR3 comprises 13 residues. Germline CDR1 is LNHDA and CDR2 is SQIVND (reference sequence).

The V gene is TRBV20-1, the J gene TRBJ1-4; D gene unclear. Trimming took off 4 bases at V and 8 bases at J, with 5 bases between the two ends. The CDR3 has 10 amino acids. Germline V gene sequence: CDR1 DFQATT, CDR2 SNEGSKA (reference sequence). In DNA form, the CDR3 reads TGCAGTGCTATGGGGGAAAAACTGTTTTTT. Translating gives CSAMGEKLFF.